Each of the 5 T cell receptor beta chains below was sequenced from the same sample in a study of response to subunit inactivated influenza vaccine (dated by TCRdb to 2017 to 2018). The receptor library was made with RT-PCR. Sequenced using an Illumina HiSeq 2500. Using fastp at Q25 and MiXCR, TCRdb reprocessed the public reads and kept productive beta chains. Rows merge per CDR3 protein into single entries with the most common DNA and genes. The sample table shows around 520,000 distinct CDR3 sequences, and 25% are seen once. 1.5% to 2% of the sample goes to the ten largest clones. The input for sequencing was CD4+ T cells sorted from PBMCs, taken about 5 days after vaccination. The source of these receptors is a man aged 45 to 65 who received an inactivated influenza vaccine. Donor details come from another sample of the same person, matched by shared clones.

The chain employs TRBV5-1 and TRBJ1-6; 8 bases are shared with TRBD1. The CDR3 spans 14 residues. The germline V gene encodes CDR1 SGHRS and CDR2 YFSETQ. V lost 4 bases, J lost 5 bases, and 2 bases stayed unmatched. CDR3 DNA: TGCGCCAGCAGCATGACAGGGGATAATTCACCCCTCCACTTT. Translated: CASSMTGDNSPLHF. Complete variable domain (other parts from reference TRBV5-1 and TRBJ1-6): KAGVTQTPRYLIKTRGQQVTLSCSPISGHRSVSWYQQTPGQGLQFLFEYFSETQRNKGNFPGRFSGRQFSNSRSEMNVSTLELGDSALYLCASSMTGDNSPLHFGNGTRLTVT.

The chain is built from TRBV4-1 and TRBJ2-7; no clear D. In germline, CDR1 is MGHRA, CDR2 YSYEKL. This CDR3 region has 15 residues. V was cut by 1 base and J by 3 bases, with 13 bases left in between. The CDR3 nucleotides are TGCGCCAGCAGCCAAGGTTTATTCGGAAACTACGAGCAGTACTTC. Amino acid sequence: CASSQGLFGNYEQYF.

The V gene is TRBV5-1, the J gene TRBJ1-1; tentatively, D is TRBD1 (5 bases). V was shortened by 6 bases and J by 9 bases, with 27 bases between the two germline ends. This CDR3 spans 16 amino acids. Germline V gene sequence: CDR1 SGHRS, CDR2 YFSETQ. The CDR3 DNA sequence: TGCGCCAGCACTTCTTCAGCCTGGACAAAAGTTTCACAAGCTTTCTTT. It codes for CASTSSAWTKVSQAFF.

This clonotype was counted a few times. The V and J genes are TRBV28 and TRBJ2-5, with D possibly being TRBD1 (7 bases). This CDR3 is 15 amino acids long. Between the trimmed V and J ends, which lost 3 bases and 1 base, there was a span of 12 bases. CDR1 is MDHEN, CDR2 SYDVKM, per germline. The CDR3 here is CASSFAGGSQETQYF. The CDR3 nucleotides are TGTGCCAGCAGTTTCGCAGGGGGGAGCCAAGAGACCCAGTACTTC.

This clonotype was counted a few times. The CDR3 DNA reads as TGTGCCAGCAGTTTGAGGTCTAGCGGGGTGAATGAGCAGTTCTTC. The encoded protein is CASSLRSSGVNEQFF. The V and J genes are TRBV12-3 or TRBV12-4 and TRBJ2-1; 9 positions agree with TRBD2. CDR3 length equals 15 residues. The J segment lost 7 bases and the V segment lost 3 bases, leaving 7 bases of the junction unmatched.